The TCR beta chain under discussion was sequenced for a study of response to subunit inactivated influenza vaccine. Study observations and caveats: It was suggested by the authors that few new T cells are recruited by each seasonal influenza vaccination.

This clonotype was counted only a few times. Its antigen is not known. Trimming shortened V by 4 bases and J by 3 bases, and 19 bases separated the two germline ends. The CDR3 is made up of 16 amino acids. Germline V gene sequence: CDR1 MDHEN, CDR2 SYDVKM. TCRdb reprocessed the RT-PCR reads with MiXCR, giving one entry per CDR3 protein. This sample has roughly 500,000 distinct CDR3 sequences, with approximately 24% found just once. Another study also made use of these data, one on T cells expressing NK-cell markers. According to that study: cDNA encoding TCR beta was synthesized via 5'RACE template switching incorporating UMIs. The TCR beta repertoires were obtained from sorted CD3+CD56+NKG2C+, CD3+CD56+NKG2C- and CD3+CD56-NKG2C+ T cells. Whether the expanded NKG2C+ T cell clones recognized HCMV remained unclear.

This sequence joins TRBV28 and TRBJ2-7; possibly TRBD1 for D (6 bases). This receptor was obtained from a man aged 45-60 years who received an inactivated influenza vaccine. The input for sequencing was CD4+ T cells sorted from PBMCs, taken roughly 13 days after vaccination. As DNA, the CDR3 is TGTGCCAGCAGTTCCTCGGACAGTCCACGTATCTACGAGCAGTACTTC. Translated, it gives CASSSSDSPRIYEQYF.